The 6 T cell receptor beta chains given below trace back to one sample, sequenced in a study of Graves' ophthalmopathy and Graves' hyperthyroidism. Amplification from RNA transcripts yielded the TCR beta CDR3 regions. HTBI-primed first-round RT-PCR preceded second-round multiplex PCR. Using its own MiXCR run on the multiplex PCR reads, TCRdb lists one record per CDR3 protein. The sample shows under 800,000 distinct CDR3 sequences, over 20% of them seen only once. Specimen: peripheral blood. These receptors were collected from a woman younger than 30 with stable Graves' hyperthyroidism. Some clones in this sample may be carry-over from other donors' samples.

The J gene is TRBJ2-7, the V gene TRBV6-2 or TRBV6-3; D gene unclear. The CDR3 is 16 amino acids. The germline gives CDR1 MNHEY, CDR2 SVGEGT. Trimming pared 2 bases from V and 0 bases from J, leaving 14 bases between. CDR3 protein: CASSYSTVLSSYEQYF. CDR3 DNA: TGTGCCAGCAGTTACAGTACAGTCCTGAGCTCCTACGAGCAGTACTTC.

Ten or more counts support this clonotype. J is TRBJ1-1 and V is TRBV19; unclear D gene. The V gene lost 5 bases and the J gene lost 1 base, with 8 bases spanning the gap. From germline, CDR1 is LNHDA and CDR2 SQIVND (reference sequence). The CDR3 runs to 13 residues. The CDR3 nucleotides are TGTGCCAGTAGTTGGCGGAGGAACACTGAAGCTTTCTTT. This sequence encodes CASSWRRNTEAFF.

This clonotype came up many times. This sequence joins TRBV6-1 and TRBJ1-2; D is undetermined. The germline V and J ends were trimmed by 6 bases and 5 bases, with 16 bases remaining between them. Germline V gene lookup returns CDR1 MNHNS and CDR2 SASEGT. The CDR3 has 14 amino acids. The DNA of the CDR3 is TGTGCCAGCAGGACGCTTTCCCAGGAGTATGGCTACACCTTC. Its translation: CASRTLSQEYGYTF.

As DNA, the CDR3 is TGTGCCAGCAGCTTAGATACGCCCTCTGGGGCCAACGTCCTGACTTTC. It encodes CASSLDTPSGANVLTF. The J gene is TRBJ2-6, the V gene TRBV11-2; no clear D gene. Germline lookup yields CDR1 SGHAT and CDR2 FQNNGV. V lost 0 bases and J lost 0, with 6 bases in between. The length of the CDR3 is 16 residues. Using reference TRBV11-2 and TRBJ2-6 for the parts outside the CDR3, the full variable domain is EAGVAQSPRYKIIEKRQSVAFWCNPISGHATLYWYQQILGQGPKLLIQFQNNGVVDDSQLPKDRFSAERLKGVDSTLKIQPAKLEDSAVYLCASSLDTPSGANVLTFGAGSRLTVL.

This clonotype was seen at least ten times. The chain links TRBV7-8 to TRBJ1-5; 10 positions match TRBD1. The CDR3 is 15 amino acids. Germline V gives CDR1 SGHVS, CDR2 FQNEAQ. The trim removed 6 bases at V and 5 bases at J, leaving 7 bases unmatched. CDR3 DNA sequence: TGTGCCAGCAGTCGCCGGGACAGGGGCGATCAGCCCCAGCATTTT. Its protein is CASSRRDRGDQPQHF. Supplemented by reference TRBV7-8 and TRBJ1-5, the full variable domain reads GAGVSQSPRYKVAKRGQDVALRCDPISGHVSLFWYQQALGQGPEFLTYFQNEAQLDKSGLPSDRFFAERPEGSVSTLKIQRTQQEDSAVYLCASSRRDRGDQPQHFGDGTRLSIL.

This clonotype was seen at least ten times. V usage is TRBV6-4 and J usage is TRBJ2-5; 11 bases match TRBD2. This CDR3 is 18 amino acids long. Germline CDR1 reads MRHNA; CDR2 reads SNTAGT. Trimming at V came to 5 bases and at J to 2 bases, leaving 13 bases not matched to a gene. The CDR3, as DNA: TGTGCCAGCAGTCCCGTGGCTAGCGGGGGGTTCAATCAAGAGACCCAGTACTTC. It yields the protein CASSPVASGGFNQETQYF.